This TCR beta chain was obtained from a study of regulatory T cells in long-lasting Graves disease (dated by TCRdb to the early 2020s). The study in broad terms: Antithyroid drugs had been taken for less than 3 months by newly diagnosed Graves' disease patients. Persistent Graves' disease patients were compared with newly diagnosed Graves' disease patients by peripheral blood TCR sequencing and RNA sequencing. The study was registered as a clinical trial and conducted in China. A total of around 35 samples underwent TCR sequencing, from roughly 13 patients with persistent Graves' disease and around 20 patients with newly diagnosed Graves' disease.

This specimen's time point label, per the study, means: newly diagnosed GD, antithyroid drugs for less than 3 months. For both TCR sequencing and RNA sequencing, RNA was extracted from PBMCs in TRIzol. The diagnosis of Graves' disease followed American Thyroid Association guidelines. The patients came from an endocrinology department in Xi'an, China. From each patient, around 9 milliliters of peripheral blood was collected into an EDTA anticoagulant tube. Ficoll Paque Plus density gradient separation was used to isolate PBMCs, and no additional T cell sorting was done. An Agilent 2100 Bioanalyzer and agarose gel were used to check RNA quality, and a NanoDrop 2000 was used to measure RNA concentration. This clonotype showed up many times. Its antigen is unknown. No much larger clone is present one base from it, and per-base qualities are unavailable. V sheds 10 bases and J sheds 3 bases, leaving 16 bases between their ends. CDR1 and CDR2 were assigned from the germline V gene as SNHLY and FYNNEI. The CDR3, from cysteine to phenylalanine, totals 13 residues. CDR3 DNA is the only sequence kept; it has 39 bases, read in frame from the first base.

Beyond this particular receptor, the publication reports: The authors noted that the small sample size was a limitation that may lower accuracy. Only peripheral blood was studied, because thyroid tissue, the primary lesion, was inaccessible. Persistent disease showed preferential use of TRBV28, TRBJ1-2 and TRBJ2-5, whereas newly diagnosed disease favored TRBV20-1 and TRBJ2-1. More public clonotypes were shared among persistent patients (under 3,000) than among newly diagnosed patients (roughly 960). Sequencing and analysis were restricted to the TCR beta chain. Compared with newly diagnosed patients, persistent Graves' disease patients had lower TCR Shannon entropy and fewer highly expanded clones, which suggests clonal expansion.

Library generation was performed with multiplex PCR. The run used an Illumina HiSeq 4000. iRepertoire HTBI primers and Arm-PCR amplification of CDR3 regions were used to construct TCR beta libraries. Before sequencing, the PCR products underwent gel purification. In the source study's methods: Across samples, about 64 TRBV and approximately 15 TRBJ segments were identified and used for gene usage analysis of CDR3 amino acid clonotypes. COPE and FqMerger were used to merge filtered high-quality paired reads into contigs. BLAST was used to align contigs to IMGT TRBV, TRBD and TRBJ reference genes, and CDR3 was defined according to IMGT. Clonotypes above 0.1% frequency were classified as highly expanded clones. Shannon entropy served as the measure of repertoire diversity, while the Gini coefficient captured V-J evenness. Public clonotypes were defined as clonotypes shared by more than one individual. Starting from the raw public reads, TCRdb applied fastp trimming at Q25, assembled clones with MiXCR and retained in-frame beta chains. Merged by CDR3 protein, the rows form single entries marked with the most common genes and DNA. None of the V and J calls come from the authors' own analysis; TCRdb made them. Here the sample has 400,000 to 650,000 distinct CDR3 sequences; about 16% occur a single time. The ten largest clones represent 25% of the sample.

This sample also appeared in a second study, on T cells in Graves' hyperthyroidism and ophthalmopathy. That second report states: Stable Graves' hyperthyroidism was defined as no progression to ophthalmopathy during 18 months of follow-up. Hyperthyroidism patients were newly diagnosed, with disease duration under 2 months, and aged 18 to 65 years. Any patient with an uncontrolled infection, another autoimmune disease, pregnancy or lactation was excluded. Diagnoses were established on the basis of clinical symptoms, serum thyroxine and TRAb, thyroid ultrasound, and orbital computed tomography. A first-round RT-PCR of the TCR CDR3 used the HTBI primer set with the Qiagen OneStep RT-PCR kit. Blood samples also contained most of the expanded thyroid clonotypes (frequency above 0.001), which suggests that blood repertoires may reflect thyroid immune responses. A 13 V-J signature model separated ophthalmopathy from stable hyperthyroidism, with approximately 86% sensitivity and 81% to 82% specificity in cross-validation and 80%/75% in testing. In validation, the model predicted progression to ophthalmopathy a median of roughly 6.1 months before onset, with approximately 71% sensitivity and nearly 75% specificity. TCR V-J signatures able to tell the groups apart were searched for in a discovery cohort of 90 to 100 patients, of whom more than 40 had Graves' ophthalmopathy and more than 55 had stable Graves' hyperthyroidism. Prospective prediction of ophthalmopathy was tested in an independent validation cohort of about 19 hyperthyroidism patients and roughly 16 patients who later progressed to ophthalmopathy. The 95 to 100 discovery patients were randomly divided into training and test sets at a 7:3 ratio. Thyroid tissue and blood T-cell repertoires from about six Graves' hyperthyroidism patients were also compared in the study. Following sampling, methimazole starting at 30 mg daily was given to hyperthyroidism patients, and high-dose intravenous methylprednisolone was given to ophthalmopathy patients. Libraries were constructed in a second round of multiplex PCR, after which size selection and purification were carried out. Sequencing of the libraries was done on an Illumina HiSeq2000 using paired-end 100 bp reads. Raw data were processed with SOAPnuke, discarding reads with adapters, uncalled bases, mean Phred below 15, or no exact constant-primer or identifier match. COPE v1.2.5 was used to merge the high-quality paired reads, and each unique nucleotide sequence was defined as a clonotype. MiTCR v1.1 was used to align clonotypes to the IMGT TRBV, TRBD and TRBJ reference segments. Only V-J combinations with frequency above 0.0001, covering 99% to 99.2% of repertoires, were analysed. A TCS score was defined as the ratio of F50 (clonal expansion) to E x V (chaos), with BLOSUM62-based TCRdist applied between CDR3 peptides within each V-J. Welch's t-statistics and random forest reduced around 510 V-J features to 13, which were used in a naive Bayes classifier (R e1071). Sample size was not statistically predetermined, and blinding of investigators to group allocation was not performed. The paper describes TCR Vbeta CDR3 sequencing of 120 to 150 peripheral blood samples, made up of 40 to 45 ophthalmopathy patients, roughly 75 hyperthyroidism patients and roughly 17 progressor patients.

This receptor was taken from a woman aged 35-65 years with Graves disease. Donor details come from another sample of the same person, matched by shared clones. The receptor chain draws on TRBV2 and TRBJ2-7; TRBD1 is perhaps the D gene, given 5 matching bases. The source was peripheral blood mononuclear cells (PBMCs), collected at new diagnosis, from a patient treated with antithyroid drugs. The CDR3 loop reads CATSEGVFYEQYF. The DNA sequence follows: TGTGCCACCAGCGAAGGGGTCTTCTACGAGCAGTACTTC.